This TCR beta chain was recorded in a study of T-cell memory formation after mild COVID-19. Whole-study context: Each donor largely had its own TCR clusters. Points from the study as a whole: A subset of responding clones appeared in pre-infection memory, suggesting cross-reactive memory joined.

Looked up from germline, CDR1 is MNHEY and CDR2 is SVGEGT. CDR3 length equals 17 residues. V was pared by 6 bases and J by 4 bases, with 18 bases of the junction left unmatched. One entry per CDR3 protein, called by TCRdb with MiXCR from the 5' RACE reads. The table has approximately 570,000 distinct CDR3 sequences, about 20% seen once; the top ten hold more than 10%. Of note for this clonotype: No antigen is known for it.

The V call is TRBV6-2 or TRBV6-3, the J call TRBJ2-7, with 7 bases lining up with TRBD1. The receptor was derived from an adult woman who had mild COVID-19 (a few samples of this study predate the infection). Cell type and time point are not known. Sample: PBMCs or a T cell subset sorted from them (not recorded which). Here the CDR3 reads CASRAPLETGWMYEQYF. The CDR3 DNA sequence: TGTGCCAGCAGGGCCCCCCTTGAGACAGGGTGGATGTACGAGCAGTACTTC.